Described below is a single TCR beta chain sequence and its context. Its antigen is currently unknown. Russia was home to the donors, healthy Caucasian individuals aged roughly 6 to 90. This record belongs to a study of blood T cells in healthy people across ages. Findings and limits, study-wide: From one million sequenced T cells, diversity estimates were lower bounds. Conclusively comparing naive with antigen-experienced cells was impossible with unsorted PBMCs. Changes seen in expanded clonotypes were possibly confounded by donor CMV status left unknown.

Losses at the gene ends were 2 bases for V and 0 bases for J; bases not matched to a gene: 17. Germline-derived CDR1 and CDR2 are LGHDT and YNNKEL (reference sequence). The length of the CDR3 is 22 residues. PCR was performed a second time for about 7 to 11 cycles using a sample-barcoded 5' primer and a J-beta primer mix. MiXCR was run by TCRdb on the 5' RACE reads, yielding one entry per CDR3 protein. This table has about 670,000 distinct CDR3 sequences, around 43% appearing once. Specimen: blood. The V and J genes are TRBV3-1 and TRBJ2-1; 12 bases fit TRBD2. This receptor was obtained from a man at least 80 years old in good health. CDR3 coding DNA: TGTGCCAGCAGCCAATATCGTGGGCCGCTAGCGGGGGGGTTCCGCTCCTACAATGAGCAGTTCTTC. Translated: CASSQYRGPLAGGFRSYNEQFF.